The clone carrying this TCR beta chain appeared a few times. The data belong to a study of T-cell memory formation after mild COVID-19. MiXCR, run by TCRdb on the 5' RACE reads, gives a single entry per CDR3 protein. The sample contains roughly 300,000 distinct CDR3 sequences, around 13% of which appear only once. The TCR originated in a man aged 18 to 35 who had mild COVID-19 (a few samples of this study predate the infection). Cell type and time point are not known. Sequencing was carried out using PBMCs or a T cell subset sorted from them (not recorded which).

In DNA, the CDR3 is TGTGCCAGCAGCCGACTAGCGGGGGCAGACCATGAGCAGTTCTTC. Protein sequence: CASSRLAGADHEQFF. The chain couples TRBV12-3 or TRBV12-4 to TRBJ2-1; 12 nucleotides match TRBD2. Trimming removed 6 bases from V and 8 bases from J; junction bases left unmatched: 8. There are 15 residues in the CDR3.